The present T cell receptor (beta chain) was sequenced within a study of control samples from healthy donors and cancer patients (dated by TCRdb to about 2020). CDR1 and CDR2 were assigned from the germline V gene as KGHSH and LQKENI. Measured from the cysteine to the phenylalanine, the CDR3 is 15 residues long. Only the CDR3 portion is preserved as DNA: 45 bases, with reading frame beginning at the first base. V drops 0 bases and J drops 2 bases, leaving 8 bases in between. To prepare the library, the immunoSEQ multiplex PCR assay was applied. Not all clones reach the TCRdb copy of this immuneACCESS table, which keeps in-frame sequences only. Checked studies attribute under half of the gap to unresolved V genes and leave the rest unexplained. For this sample the table gives 75,000 to 100,000 clones, of which just under 95% were detected only once. The ten most abundant clones make up about 3% of the sample.

Remarks on this clone: Its cognate antigen has yet to be identified. Base qualities were left out, and no much larger clone turns up one base away.

This receptor was taken from a human donor in good health. The donor label of this sample is uncertain. In this chain, TRBV18 is recombined with TRBJ1-3; the best D guess is TRBD1, with 6 bases matching. What was sequenced was blood. CDR3 region: CASSPPPGAGNTIYF. The bases read TGTGCCAGCTCACCACCCCCAGGGGCTGGAAACACCATATATTTT.